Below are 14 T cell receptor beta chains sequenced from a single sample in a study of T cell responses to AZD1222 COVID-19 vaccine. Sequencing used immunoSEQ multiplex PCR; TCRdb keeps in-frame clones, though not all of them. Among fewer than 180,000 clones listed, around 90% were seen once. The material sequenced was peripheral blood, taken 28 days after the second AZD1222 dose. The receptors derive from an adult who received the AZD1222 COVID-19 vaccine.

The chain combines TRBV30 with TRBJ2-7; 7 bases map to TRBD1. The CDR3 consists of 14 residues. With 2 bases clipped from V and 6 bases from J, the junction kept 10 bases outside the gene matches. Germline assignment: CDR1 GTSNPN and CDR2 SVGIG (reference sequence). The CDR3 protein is CAWSIKGGAGEQYF. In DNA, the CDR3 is TGTGCCTGGAGTATTAAAGGGGGCGCGGGCGAGCAGTACTTC.

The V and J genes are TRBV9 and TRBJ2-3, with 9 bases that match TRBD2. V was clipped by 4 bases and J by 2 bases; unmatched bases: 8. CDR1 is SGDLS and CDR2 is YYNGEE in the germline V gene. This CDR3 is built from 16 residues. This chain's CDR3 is CASSSAGGGVTDTQYF. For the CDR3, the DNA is TGTGCCAGCAGCTCTGCGGGAGGGGGGGTCACAGATACGCAGTATTTT.

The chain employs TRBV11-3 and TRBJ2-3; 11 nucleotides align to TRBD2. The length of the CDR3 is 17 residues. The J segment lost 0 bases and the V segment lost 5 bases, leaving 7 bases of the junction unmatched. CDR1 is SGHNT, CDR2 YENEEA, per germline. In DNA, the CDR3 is TGTGCCAGCAGCATAACACTAGCGGGGGTGAGCACAGATACGCAGTATTTT. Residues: CASSITLAGVSTDTQYF.

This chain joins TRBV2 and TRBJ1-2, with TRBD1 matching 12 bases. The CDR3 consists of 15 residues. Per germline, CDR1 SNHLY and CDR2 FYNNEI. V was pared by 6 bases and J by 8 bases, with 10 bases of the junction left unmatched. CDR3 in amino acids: CASRFGTGGAGGYTF. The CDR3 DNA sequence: TGTGCCAGCAGATTTGGGACAGGGGGCGCTGGGGGCTACACCTTC.

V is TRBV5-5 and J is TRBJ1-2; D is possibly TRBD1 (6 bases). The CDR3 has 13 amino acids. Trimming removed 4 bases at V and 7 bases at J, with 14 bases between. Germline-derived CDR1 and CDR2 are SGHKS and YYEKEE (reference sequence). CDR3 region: CASSADSAPGYTF. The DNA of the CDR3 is TGTGCCAGCAGCGCGGACAGTGCTCCTGGCTACACCTTC.

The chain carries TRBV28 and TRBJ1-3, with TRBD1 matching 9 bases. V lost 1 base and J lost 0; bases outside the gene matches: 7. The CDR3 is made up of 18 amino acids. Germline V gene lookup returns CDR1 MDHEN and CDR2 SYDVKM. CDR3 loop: CASSLSPGQGNSGNTIYF. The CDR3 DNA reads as TGTGCCAGCAGTTTATCCCCGGGACAGGGAAACTCTGGAAACACCATATATTTT. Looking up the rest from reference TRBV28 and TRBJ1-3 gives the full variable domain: DVKVTQSSRYLVKRTGEKVFLECVQDMDHENMFWYRQDPGLGLRLIYFSYDVKMKEKGDIPEGYSVSREKKERFSLILESASTNQTSMYLCASSLSPGQGNSGNTIYFGEGSWLTVV.

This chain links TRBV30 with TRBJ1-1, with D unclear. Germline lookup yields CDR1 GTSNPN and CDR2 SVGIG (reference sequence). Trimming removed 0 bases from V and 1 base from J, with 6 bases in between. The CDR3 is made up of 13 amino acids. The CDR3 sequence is CAWSVAGNTEAFF. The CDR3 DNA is TGTGCCTGGAGTGTGGCTGGGAACACTGAAGCTTTCTTT. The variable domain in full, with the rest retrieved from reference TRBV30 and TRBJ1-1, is SQTIHQWPATLVQPVGSPLSLECTVEGTSNPNLYWYRQAAGRGLQLLFYSVGIGQISSEVPQNLSASRPQDRQFILSSKKLLLSDSGFYLCAWSVAGNTEAFFGQGTRLTVV.

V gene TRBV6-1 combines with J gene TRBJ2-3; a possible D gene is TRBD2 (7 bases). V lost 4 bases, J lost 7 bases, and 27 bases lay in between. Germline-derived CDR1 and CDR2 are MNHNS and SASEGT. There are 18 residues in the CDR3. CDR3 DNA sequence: TGTGCCAGCAGTGTCGCGGGGGTTTCTCCAGGGGAACATAATACGCAGTATTTT. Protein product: CASSVAGVSPGEHNTQYF.

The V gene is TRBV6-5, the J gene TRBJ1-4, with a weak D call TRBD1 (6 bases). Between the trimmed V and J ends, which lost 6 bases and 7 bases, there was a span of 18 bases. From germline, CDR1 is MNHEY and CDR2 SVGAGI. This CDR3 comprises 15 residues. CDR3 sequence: CASSNRDGRVEKLFF. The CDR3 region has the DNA TGTGCCAGCAGCAACAGGGATGGGCGCGTTGAAAAACTGTTTTTT.

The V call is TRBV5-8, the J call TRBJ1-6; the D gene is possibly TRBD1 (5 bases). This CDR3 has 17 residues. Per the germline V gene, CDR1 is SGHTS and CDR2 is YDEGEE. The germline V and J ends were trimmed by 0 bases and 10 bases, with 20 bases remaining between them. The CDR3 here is CASSLAGVSGGGSPLHF. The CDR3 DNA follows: TGTGCCAGCAGCTTGGCCGGGGTTTCGGGTGGGGGATCACCCCTCCACTTT.

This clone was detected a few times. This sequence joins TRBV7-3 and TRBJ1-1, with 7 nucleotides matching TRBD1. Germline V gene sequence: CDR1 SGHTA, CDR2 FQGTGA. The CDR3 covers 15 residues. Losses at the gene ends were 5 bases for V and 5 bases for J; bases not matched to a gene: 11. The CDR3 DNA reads TGTGCCAGCAGCCCACAACCAGGGGGTTGGACTGAAGCTTTCTTT. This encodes CASSPQPGGWTEAFF.

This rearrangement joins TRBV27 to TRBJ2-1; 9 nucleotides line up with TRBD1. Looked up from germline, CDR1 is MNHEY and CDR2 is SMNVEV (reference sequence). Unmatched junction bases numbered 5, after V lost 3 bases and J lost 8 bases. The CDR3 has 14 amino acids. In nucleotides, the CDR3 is TGTGCCAGCAGTTTCCTGGGACAGGGCTATGAGCAGTTCTTC. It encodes CASSFLGQGYEQFF.

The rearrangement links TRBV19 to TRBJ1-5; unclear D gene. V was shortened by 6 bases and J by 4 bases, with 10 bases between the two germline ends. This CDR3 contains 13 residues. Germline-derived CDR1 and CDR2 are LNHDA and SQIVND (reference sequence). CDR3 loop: CASRGSGNQPQHF. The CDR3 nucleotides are TGTGCCAGTAGAGGCAGCGGGAATCAGCCCCAGCATTTT.

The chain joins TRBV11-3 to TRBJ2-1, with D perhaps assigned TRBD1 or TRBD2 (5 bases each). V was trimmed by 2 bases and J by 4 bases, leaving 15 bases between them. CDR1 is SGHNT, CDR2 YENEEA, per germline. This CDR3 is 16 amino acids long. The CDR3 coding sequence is TGTGCCAGCAGCTTATATGGGGGAAGGGGTTACAATGAGCAGTTCTTC. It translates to CASSLYGGRGYNEQFF.